The clone carrying this T cell receptor beta chain was recorded at least ten times. Antigen specificity is unknown. This sample was included in a study of T cells after posttransplantation cyclophosphamide. Study conclusions and caveats: TRB clonality was highly associated with recipient CMV seropositivity and reactivation. Tissue-infiltrating T cells from skin or gut overlapped little with blood T cells.

The related graft donor's blood sample was taken on the day of bone marrow donation. CDR3 length: 14 residues. Germline-derived CDR1 and CDR2 are SNHLY and FYNNEI. Unmatched junction bases numbered 9, after V lost 11 bases and J lost 3 bases. Here immunoSEQ multiplex PCR was the method, and the copy in TCRdb shows in-frame clones only, minus some. The specimen has 41,000 or so clones, none found just once. The TCR sequence derives from a man aged 30 to 39 in good health and a related stem cell transplant donor. Material: PBMCs. This chain connects TRBV2 to TRBJ2-1, with 8 bases fitting TRBD1. The CDR3 DNA reads as TGTGCCGCCAGTAGGACAGGGCTCTACAATGAGCAGTTCTTC. Translating it yields CAASRTGLYNEQFF.